The entry that follows covers one TCR beta chain sequence. This record belongs to a study of blood T cell repertoires in COVID-19. Study details: Donors in the United States, Italy and Spain gave samples during acute or convalescent COVID-19. The analysed material was cDNA or gDNA that came from T cells, B-cell-depleted T cells, or PBMCs.

Germline lookup yields CDR1 MDHEN and CDR2 SYDVKM. There are 15 residues in the CDR3. With 5 bases clipped from V and 5 bases from J, the junction kept 7 bases outside the gene matches. As handled by the study authors: Nucleated cell number was recorded as an estimate derived from reference gene primer amplification. TCRdb's table, derived via immunoSEQ multiplex PCR, lists solely in-frame clones and lacks some. V and J calls and clone size follow that table, whereas D and trimming were derived from the DNA. The sample has about 300,000 clones; about 90% are singletons. This sequence originates from a woman aged 18-29 years with acute COVID-19. The chain employs TRBV28 and TRBJ1-5, with TRBD1 matching 9 bases. The sequenced sample consisted of PBMCs or T cells enriched from blood (not recorded which). The CDR3 reads CASSGTGGFDQPQHF. The CDR3 nucleotides read TGTGCCAGCAGTGGAACAGGGGGCTTCGATCAGCCCCAGCATTTT.